The T cell receptor (beta chain) described here comes from a study of OX40 agonist ivuxolimab in advanced cancers. About the research overall: Patients assigned to dose escalation were diagnosed with hepatocellular carcinoma, melanoma, renal cell or head and neck cancer. Subjects had a mean age of roughly 60 years, with a range of about 23 to 79; less than 90% were male. Treatment received earlier with anti-PD-1, anti-PD-L1 or anti-CTLA-4 agents was allowed, and around 36% had some.

Sequencing was performed with immunoSEQ multiplex PCR; in TCRdb, only in-frame clones are kept and a portion is missing. The sample comprises 85,000 to 95,000 clones, about 88% of which are singletons, and about 0.3% rests with the top ten. This clone was counted once. The CDR3 is 13 amino acids. V was shortened by 3 bases and J by 7 bases, with 11 bases between the two germline ends. The germline gives CDR1 MDHEN, CDR2 SYDVKM. The J gene is TRBJ2-3, the V gene TRBV28, with TRBD1 as a possible D gene (5 bases). Sequenced material: CD4+ or CD8+ T cells sorted from blood, taken in a trial of the OX40 agonist ivuxolimab. The receptor comes from an adult with an advanced solid tumor such as melanoma, head and neck, liver or kidney cancer. CDR3 residues: CASSFARAYTQYF. The CDR3 region has the DNA TGTGCCAGCAGTTTCGCCAGGGCCTATACGCAGTATTTT.